This T cell receptor (beta chain) derives from a study of Graves' ophthalmopathy and Graves' hyperthyroidism. The study amplified TCR beta CDR3 regions using RNA transcripts. RT-PCR was first run with HTBI primers, then multiplex PCR in a second round. TCRdb independently ran MiXCR on the multiplex PCR reads; one entry per CDR3 protein. The data contain about 380,000 distinct CDR3 sequences, 15% to 19% of them singletons. The CDR3 consists of 12 residues. V was trimmed by 4 bases and J by 1 base, leaving 5 bases between them. This clonotype has ten or more counts. No ophthalmopathy within 18 months of follow-up signified stable hyperthyroidism. Exclusion covered patients with other autoimmune diseases or uncontrolled infections (as well as pregnancy or lactation). As diagnostic evidence, clinical symptoms, serum thyroxine, TRAb, thyroid ultrasound and orbital computed tomography were relied upon. PBMCs were isolated by Ficoll-Paque density gradient centrifugation, using about 9.2 ml of fresh peripheral blood as the starting material.

This TCR was recovered from a young woman with stable Graves' hyperthyroidism. The chain uses TRBV12-3 or TRBV12-4 and TRBJ2-7; D gene uncertain. The source material was peripheral blood. DNA for the CDR3: TGTGCCAGCAGTTGGCGGTCCTACGAGCAGTACTTC. Its protein product is CASSWRSYEQYF.